Listed here are 9 T cell receptor beta chains from one sample, sequenced in a study of long-term antiretroviral therapy in people with HIV. Survey level was the resolution at which the v3.0 immunoSEQ assay ran. The method was immunoSEQ multiplex PCR; TCRdb's version includes in-frame clones alone and lacks a portion of them. The sample contains 25,000 to 35,000 clones, less than 98% of which appear only once. The sequences come from unsorted PBMCs, collected 6.9 years after starting antiretroviral therapy. The origin of the receptors is a man aged 25 to 40 with HIV.

The J gene is TRBJ2-1, the V gene TRBV19; 11 bases are a match to TRBD2. In germline, CDR1 is LNHDA, CDR2 SQIVND (reference sequence). V lost 5 bases to trimming and J lost 7 bases; unmatched junction nucleotides: 13. The CDR3 consists of 17 residues. The CDR3 DNA is TGTGCCAGTAGTGTAAAGCTAGCGGGAGGCCACGGGAATGAGCAGTTCTTC. Translated: CASSVKLAGGHGNEQFF.

The rearrangement uses TRBV27 and TRBJ1-5; D uncertain. This CDR3 spans 13 amino acids. In germline, CDR1 is MNHEY, CDR2 SMNVEV (reference sequence). The germline V and J ends were trimmed by 1 base and 5 bases, with 6 bases remaining between them. This CDR3 is CASSLFGYQPQHF. CDR3 sequence (DNA): TGTGCCAGCAGTTTATTCGGTTATCAGCCCCAGCATTTT.

This sequence joins TRBV7-2 and TRBJ2-3; D is perhaps TRBD2 (6 bases). This CDR3 is built from 16 residues. CDR1 and CDR2 (germline): SGHTA, FQGNSA. V was pared by 1 base and J by 3 bases, with 14 bases between. CDR3 nucleotide sequence: TGTGCCAGCAGCTTAGTGGGCACTAGCTATACAGATACGCAGTATTTT. It codes for CASSLVGTSYTDTQYF.

J is TRBJ2-5 and V is TRBV15; D remains ambiguous. Trimming pared 0 bases from V and 5 bases from J, leaving 7 bases between. CDR3 length: 13 residues. Germline CDR1 reads LNHNV; CDR2 reads YYDKDF (reference sequence). The chain's CDR3 is CATSRDQRETQYF. The CDR3 bases are TGTGCCACCAGCAGAGATCAGAGGGAGACCCAGTACTTC.

V gene TRBV7-2 combines with J gene TRBJ2-5; TRBD2 matches at 9 bases. The V gene's germline CDR1 is SGHTA and CDR2 FQGNSA. CDR3 length: 12 residues. The V gene end was trimmed by 11 bases and the J gene end by 5 bases; junction bases not matched to a gene: 6. The CDR3 loop reads CASGTSLETQYF. The CDR3 DNA follows: TGTGCCTCTGGGACTAGCTTGGAGACCCAGTACTTC.

The chain recombines TRBV9 with TRBJ1-1, with D possibly TRBD1 on 5 matching bases. V lost 0 bases to trimming and J lost 4 bases, with 7 bases between them. CDR1 and CDR2 (germline): SGDLS, YYNGEE. This CDR3 has 13 amino acids. CDR3 in amino acids: CASSVGDLTEAFF. DNA of the CDR3: TGTGCCAGCAGCGTAGGGGACCTCACTGAAGCTTTCTTT.

This clone was seen once. The J gene is TRBJ1-2, the V gene TRBV9; D is possibly TRBD1 (6 bases). The CDR3 sequence is 17 residues long. Germline V gene sequence: CDR1 SGDLS, CDR2 YYNGEE. V was cut by 2 bases and J by 0 bases, with 17 bases left in between. The CDR3: CASSVELGGGANYGYTF. Here the CDR3 DNA reads TGTGCCAGCAGCGTGGAGTTAGGGGGGGGAGCTAACTATGGCTACACCTTC.

The chain uses TRBV30 and TRBJ2-7, with 12 bases aligning to TRBD2. The CDR3 runs to 13 residues. J was trimmed by 4 bases and V by 7 bases; bases with no gene match: 5. Germline values: CDR1 GTSNPN, CDR2 SVGIG (reference sequence). CDR3 DNA: TGTGCCTCTAGCGGGAGGGCCGGTTACGAGCAGTACTTC. Translation gives CASSGRAGYEQYF.

In this sample, this clone turned up once. The chain recombines TRBV11-2 with TRBJ2-7, with D unclear. Germline V CDR1 and CDR2: SGHAT, FQNNGV. CDR3 size: 12 residues. Trimming left V 5 bases short and J 1 base short, with 6 bases between. CDR3 sequence: CASSPSSYEQYF. The CDR3 region has the DNA TGTGCCAGCAGCCCTTCTTCCTACGAGCAGTACTTC. Together with reference TRBV11-2 and TRBJ2-7, the CDR3 gives the full variable domain: EAGVAQSPRYKIIEKRQSVAFWCNPISGHATLYWYQQILGQGPKLLIQFQNNGVVDDSQLPKDRFSAERLKGVDSTLKIQPAKLEDSAVYLCASSPSSYEQYFGPGTRLTVT.